The rows below give T cell receptor beta chains drawn from one sample of a study of blood T cell repertoires in COVID-19. Here immunoSEQ multiplex PCR was the method, and the copy in TCRdb shows in-frame clones only, minus some. This sample has roughly 100,000 clones; about 83% occur once, and the top ten carry 2%. Sequencing was performed on peripheral blood. The origin of the receptors is a man aged 70-80 years with active or convalescent COVID-19. Both conserved end residues are part of each CDR3. Fields, in order: V gene, D gene, J gene, CDR3 protein. A D gene is named only where the DNA matches it firmly.

v_gene: TRBV3-1/TRBV3-2; d_gene: NA; j_gene: TRBJ2-1; CDR3aa: CASTPRGAGEQFF
v_gene: TRBV2; d_gene: TRBD2; j_gene: TRBJ2-5; CDR3aa: CASRLLAGGLKETQYF
v_gene: TRBV7-9; d_gene: TRBD1; j_gene: TRBJ1-1; CDR3aa: CASSSRTGLNTEAFF
v_gene: TRBV19; d_gene: TRBD2; j_gene: TRBJ2-3; CDR3aa: CASSMIRGGADTQYF
v_gene: TRBV5-1; d_gene: NA; j_gene: TRBJ1-1; CDR3aa: CASSLLGQTNTEAFF
v_gene: TRBV2; d_gene: TRBD1; j_gene: TRBJ1-6; CDR3aa: CASSGRRQGTSPLHF
v_gene: TRBV6-6; d_gene: TRBD1; j_gene: TRBJ1-3; CDR3aa: CASSSGGGYSGNTIYF
v_gene: TRBV19; d_gene: TRBD1; j_gene: TRBJ1-5; CDR3aa: CASSIAGTASNQPQHF
v_gene: TRBV30; d_gene: NA; j_gene: TRBJ1-2; CDR3aa: CAWRADWNYGYTF
v_gene: TRBV2; d_gene: NA; j_gene: TRBJ1-2; CDR3aa: CASSDNVGYTF
v_gene: TRBV7-8; d_gene: NA; j_gene: TRBJ1-6; CDR3aa: CASSLGSRRVGYNSPLHF
v_gene: TRBV28; d_gene: NA; j_gene: TRBJ1-5; CDR3aa: CASFLGANNQPQHF
v_gene: TRBV2; d_gene: TRBD1; j_gene: TRBJ1-6; CDR3aa: CASRTGGLWDSPLHF
v_gene: TRBV2; d_gene: NA; j_gene: TRBJ2-7; CDR3aa: CASSERGSSYEQYF
v_gene: TRBV11-2; d_gene: NA; j_gene: TRBJ2-3; CDR3aa: CASSSGADTQYF
v_gene: TRBV2; d_gene: TRBD1; j_gene: TRBJ1-5; CDR3aa: CASGLTGGNQPQHF
v_gene: TRBV12-3/TRBV12-4; d_gene: NA; j_gene: TRBJ1-5; CDR3aa: CASRPGWGQPQHF
v_gene: TRBV30; d_gene: TRBD2; j_gene: TRBJ2-5; CDR3aa: CAGHSGGAGETQYF
v_gene: TRBV5-1; d_gene: TRBD1; j_gene: TRBJ2-6; CDR3aa: CASSPGQLSSGANVLTF
v_gene: TRBV7-8; d_gene: NA; j_gene: TRBJ1-1; CDR3aa: CASSFLRTEAFF
v_gene: TRBV19; d_gene: NA; j_gene: TRBJ1-1; CDR3aa: CASSQTPEAFF
v_gene: TRBV4-3; d_gene: NA; j_gene: TRBJ2-4; CDR3aa: CASSQGSQGPVNIQYF
v_gene: TRBV6-5; d_gene: NA; j_gene: TRBJ1-2; CDR3aa: CASSLREDYGYTF
v_gene: TRBV28; d_gene: TRBD2; j_gene: TRBJ2-5; CDR3aa: CASSFSAGGQETQYF
v_gene: TRBV18; d_gene: NA; j_gene: TRBJ1-1; CDR3aa: CASSPQFTGFGAFF
v_gene: TRBV2; d_gene: NA; j_gene: TRBJ1-6; CDR3aa: CASSDQGGNSPLHF
v_gene: TRBV25-1; d_gene: NA; j_gene: TRBJ1-1; CDR3aa: CASSVQANTEAFF
v_gene: TRBV2; d_gene: TRBD1; j_gene: TRBJ2-7; CDR3aa: CASVQGTNINEQYF
v_gene: TRBV3-1/TRBV3-2; d_gene: NA; j_gene: TRBJ2-6; CDR3aa: CASSSRQSGANVLTF
v_gene: TRBV5-4; d_gene: NA; j_gene: TRBJ1-2; CDR3aa: CASSLAQGDGYTF
v_gene: TRBV5-4; d_gene: NA; j_gene: TRBJ2-5; CDR3aa: CASSGTGQVRETQYF
v_gene: TRBV5-1; d_gene: NA; j_gene: TRBJ1-4; CDR3aa: CASSLEGTAGEKLFF
v_gene: TRBV7-2; d_gene: TRBD2; j_gene: TRBJ2-5; CDR3aa: CASSSVRGGPSRETQYF
v_gene: TRBV5-1; d_gene: NA; j_gene: TRBJ2-3; CDR3aa: CASSLVGLEDTQYF
v_gene: TRBV29-1; d_gene: TRBD1; j_gene: TRBJ1-5; CDR3aa: CSVAGDSNQPQHF
v_gene: TRBV18; d_gene: NA; j_gene: TRBJ2-3; CDR3aa: CASSPKGDTQYF
v_gene: TRBV23-1; d_gene: NA; j_gene: TRBJ1-6; CDR3aa: CASSQSKPGRGMDSPLHF
v_gene: TRBV10-3; d_gene: TRBD2; j_gene: TRBJ2-1; CDR3aa: CAISDLLAGGADEQFF
v_gene: TRBV6-5; d_gene: NA; j_gene: TRBJ2-3; CDR3aa: CASSIQETDTQYF
v_gene: TRBV29-1; d_gene: NA; j_gene: TRBJ2-7; CDR3aa: CSARIEGDEQYF
v_gene: TRBV12-3/TRBV12-4; d_gene: NA; j_gene: TRBJ2-4; CDR3aa: CASSFGQGGIQYF
v_gene: TRBV2; d_gene: NA; j_gene: TRBJ1-4; CDR3aa: CASSGQGSNEKLFF
v_gene: TRBV7-2; d_gene: NA; j_gene: TRBJ1-6; CDR3aa: CASSLVQTYNSPLHF
v_gene: TRBV9; d_gene: NA; j_gene: TRBJ1-3; CDR3aa: CASSVAGDAGNTIYF
v_gene: TRBV28; d_gene: TRBD1; j_gene: TRBJ1-6; CDR3aa: CASILQGTLNSPLHF
v_gene: TRBV2; d_gene: TRBD1; j_gene: TRBJ1-1; CDR3aa: CASSETGDTEAFF
v_gene: TRBV3-1/TRBV3-2; d_gene: NA; j_gene: TRBJ1-2; CDR3aa: CASSQEGGDRGYTF
v_gene: TRBV28; d_gene: TRBD1; j_gene: TRBJ1-6; CDR3aa: CASRPGTVNSPLHF
v_gene: TRBV19; d_gene: TRBD2; j_gene: TRBJ2-6; CDR3aa: CASSARTSGVGANVLTF
v_gene: TRBV24-1; d_gene: NA; j_gene: TRBJ1-2; CDR3aa: CATSDPANYGYTF
v_gene: TRBV11-2; d_gene: NA; j_gene: TRBJ1-4; CDR3aa: CASSFRQGLTNEKLFF
v_gene: TRBV19; d_gene: TRBD1; j_gene: TRBJ1-4; CDR3aa: CASGGTANEKLFF
v_gene: TRBV5-1; d_gene: NA; j_gene: TRBJ2-3; CDR3aa: CASSLSGELVTDTQYF